The entry that follows covers one T cell receptor (beta chain) sequence. This clone showed up just a few times. Its antigen has not been determined. Nothing much larger sits one base from this clone, and base qualities are not available. The germline ends are 20 bases apart after V is trimmed by 4 bases and J by 4 bases. In the germline V gene (reference sequence), CDR1 corresponds to MNHEY and CDR2 to SMNVEV. The CDR3 runs 17 amino acids, cysteine and phenylalanine included. Only the CDR3 portion is preserved as DNA: 51 bases, with reading frame beginning at the first base. At one collaborating source in Seattle, patients were enrolled during active infection and were followed longitudinally through the course of disease. The collaborating institutions used their own protocols to collect whole blood in K2EDTA tubes. Collaborator samples were shipped for TCRbeta analysis as frozen whole blood, isolated PBMCs, or DNA extracted from either sample type.

The data belong to a study of blood T cell repertoires in COVID-19 (TCRdb year 2020). Notes on the research overall: Samples from collaborators originated in the United States, Italy and Spain and spanned both the acute and convalescent phases of COVID-19. The dataset comprised deeply sampled blood TCRbeta repertoires from subjects exposed to, actively infected with, or recovered from COVID-19. The prospective study material was composed of cDNA or gDNA derived from T cells, B-cell-depleted T cells, or PBMCs. Where available, HLA class I and class II types were taken from metadata supplied by the sample provider and were not determined by assay-based typing. Nearly every sample came with metadata listing a de-identified subject ID, COVID-19 status, age in years and sex. The repertoires were released in a freely available public database intended as a resource for research on the immune response to SARS-CoV-2. The samples were drawn from two sources: the first 160 participants of the ongoing ImmuneRACE study, and 1,254 subjects contributed by 6 global collaborators. Results and caveats for the whole study, not just this receptor: Clinical and demographic metadata were provided uncurated, with the amount varying by source and participant.

TCRbeta CDR3 regions were amplified from genomic DNA by means of the immunoSEQ Assay, a bias-controlled multiplex PCR. As for how the authors treated the data: The number of nucleated cells in each sample was estimated from the amplification of reference gene primers within the assay. To quantify the absolute abundance of each unique TCRbeta CDR3 rearrangement, sequence reads were collapsed and filtered. For each sample, productive Simpson clonality was calculated as the square root of Simpson's diversity index over productive rearrangements. TCRdb stores this immuneACCESS table with in-frame sequences only. Part of the clones is absent; in the studies checked, under half of the shortfall reflects unresolved V genes, and no reason is known for the rest. The V and J calls and clone size are taken from that table; D and trimming were inferred from the DNA. This sample gives about 120,000 clones in total; about four fifths of them show up just once. Of the sample, about 18% is held by the ten largest clones.

Input material: peripheral blood. This receptor was obtained from a man younger than 45 with COVID-19, enrolled during active disease. The sequence links TRBV27 to TRBJ2-1; D gene: possibly TRBD1, on 5 matching bases. CDR3 loop: CASSSGAGPAGYNEQFF. The DNA reads TGTGCCAGCAGTTCTGGGGCAGGTCCCGCTGGTTACAATGAGCAGTTCTTC.